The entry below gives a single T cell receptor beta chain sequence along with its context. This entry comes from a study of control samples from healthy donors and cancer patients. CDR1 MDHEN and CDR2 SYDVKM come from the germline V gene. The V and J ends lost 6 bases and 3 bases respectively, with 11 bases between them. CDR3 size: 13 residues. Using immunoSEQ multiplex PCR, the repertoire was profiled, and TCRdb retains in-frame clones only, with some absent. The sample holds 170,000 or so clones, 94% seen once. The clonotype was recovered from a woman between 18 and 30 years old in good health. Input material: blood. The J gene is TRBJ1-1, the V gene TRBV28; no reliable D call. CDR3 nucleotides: TGTGCCAGCAGGACGACTTGGGACACTGAAGCTTTCTTT. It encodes CASRTTWDTEAFF.